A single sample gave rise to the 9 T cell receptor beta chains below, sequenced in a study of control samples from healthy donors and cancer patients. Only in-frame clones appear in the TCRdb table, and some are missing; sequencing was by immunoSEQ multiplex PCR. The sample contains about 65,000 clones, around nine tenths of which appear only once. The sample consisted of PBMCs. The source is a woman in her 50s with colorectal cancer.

CDR3 DNA sequence: TGTGCCAGCAGCGACAAATCCTGGGGGCCCGCTGTGGGTGGCTACACCTTC. Translating it yields CASSDKSWGPAVGGYTF. The rearrangement links TRBV5-5 to TRBJ1-2, with D possibly being TRBD1 (6 bases). This CDR3 contains 17 residues. Germline V lookup: CDR1 SGHKS, CDR2 YYEKEE (reference sequence). The V and J ends lost 4 bases and 7 bases respectively, with 26 bases between them.

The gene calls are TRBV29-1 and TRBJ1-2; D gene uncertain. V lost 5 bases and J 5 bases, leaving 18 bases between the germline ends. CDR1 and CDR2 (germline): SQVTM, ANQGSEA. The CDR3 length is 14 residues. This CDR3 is CSVLPDLTGYGYTF. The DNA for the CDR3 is TGCAGCGTTCTACCTGATTTAACGGGTTATGGCTACACCTTC.

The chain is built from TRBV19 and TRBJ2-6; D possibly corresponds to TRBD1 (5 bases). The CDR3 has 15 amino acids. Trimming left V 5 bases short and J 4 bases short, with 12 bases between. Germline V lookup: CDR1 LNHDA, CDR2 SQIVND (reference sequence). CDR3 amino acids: CASSGDSAGANVLTF. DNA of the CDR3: TGTGCCAGTAGTGGCGACAGTGCCGGGGCCAACGTCCTGACTTTC. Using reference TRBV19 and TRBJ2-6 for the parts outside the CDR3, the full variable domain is DGGITQSPKYLFRKEGQNVTLSCEQNLNHDAMYWYRQDPGQGLRLIYYSQIVNDFQKGDIAEGYSVSREKKESFPLTVTSAQKNPTAFYLCASSGDSAGANVLTFGAGSRLTVL.

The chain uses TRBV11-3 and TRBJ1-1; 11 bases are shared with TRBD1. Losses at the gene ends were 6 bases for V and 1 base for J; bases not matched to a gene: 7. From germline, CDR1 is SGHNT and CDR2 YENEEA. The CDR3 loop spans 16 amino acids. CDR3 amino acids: CASREGTGGPNTEAFF. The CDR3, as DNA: TGTGCCAGCAGAGAAGGGACAGGGGGTCCGAACACTGAAGCTTTCTTT. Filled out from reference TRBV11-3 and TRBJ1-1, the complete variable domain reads EAGVVQSPRYKIIEKKQPVAFWCNPISGHNTLYWYLQNLGQGPELLIRYENEEAVDDSQLPKDRFSAERLKGVDSTLKIQPAELGDSAVYLCASREGTGGPNTEAFFGQGTRLTVV.

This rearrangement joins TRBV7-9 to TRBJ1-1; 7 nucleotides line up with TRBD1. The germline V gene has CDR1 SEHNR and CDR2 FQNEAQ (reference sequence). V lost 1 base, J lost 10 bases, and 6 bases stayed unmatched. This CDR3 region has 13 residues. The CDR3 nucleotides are TGTGCCAGCAGCTTAGTTGGGCAGGGGGTAGCTTTCTTT. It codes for CASSLVGQGVAFF.

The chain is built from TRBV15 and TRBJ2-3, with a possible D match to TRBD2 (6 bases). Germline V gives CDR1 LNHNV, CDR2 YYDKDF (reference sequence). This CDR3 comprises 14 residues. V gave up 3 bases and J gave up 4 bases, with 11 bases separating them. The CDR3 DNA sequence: TGTGCCACCAGCAGCGGGGGAGGCTCAGATACGCAGTATTTT. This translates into CATSSGGGSDTQYF.

CDR3 sequence: CSVVDPPHVYGYTF. The CDR3, as DNA: TGCAGCGTAGTAGACCCTCCCCACGTCTATGGCTACACCTTC. The J gene is TRBJ1-2, the V gene TRBV29-1; D call uncertain. Looked up from germline, CDR1 is SQVTM and CDR2 is ANQGSEA. V was cut by 6 bases and J by 4 bases, with 18 bases left in between. The CDR3 loop spans 14 amino acids.

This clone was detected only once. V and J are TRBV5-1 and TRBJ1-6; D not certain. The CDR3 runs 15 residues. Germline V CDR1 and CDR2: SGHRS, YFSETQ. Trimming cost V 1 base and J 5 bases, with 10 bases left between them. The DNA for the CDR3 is TGCGCCAGCAGCTTGAACGACGTGAATAATTCACCCCTCCACTTT. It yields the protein CASSLNDVNNSPLHF.

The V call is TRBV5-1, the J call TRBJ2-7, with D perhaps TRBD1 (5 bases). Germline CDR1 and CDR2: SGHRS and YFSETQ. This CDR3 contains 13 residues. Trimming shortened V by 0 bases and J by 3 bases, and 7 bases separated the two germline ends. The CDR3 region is CASSLGGVYEQYF. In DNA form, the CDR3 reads TGCGCCAGCAGCTTGGGGGGCGTCTACGAGCAGTACTTC.